Only one count was recorded for the clone carrying this T cell receptor (beta chain). These data belong to a study of blood T cell repertoires in COVID-19. Study details: T cells, B-cell-depleted T cells, or PBMCs provided the cDNA or gDNA that served as material.

The V and J ends lost 2 bases and 6 bases, in that order; junction bases with no gene match: 3. CDR3 length: 16 amino acids. Looked up from germline, CDR1 is LGHDT and CDR2 is YNNKEL (reference sequence). Participants were aged roughly 18 to 89 years from 20 to 30 US areas. Cohort allocation depended upon clinical history that participants reported. In the original workflow: Estimates of nucleated cell counts were drawn from the amplification of reference gene primers. Produced via immunoSEQ multiplex PCR; TCRdb's table is partial and in-frame only. V and J calls and clone size are given by that table; D and trimming were obtained from the DNA. The sample lists about 210,000 clones, approximately 90% seen once, with 10% in the top ten.

This rearrangement joins TRBV3-1 (or the pseudogene TRBV3-2) to TRBJ1-6; 11 bases agree with TRBD1. The sequencing input was PBMCs or T cells enriched from blood (not recorded which). The TCR was taken from a man younger than 35 with acute COVID-19. CDR3 nucleotide sequence: TGTGCCAGCAGCCAAAGGGGACAGGGGGTTAATTCACCCCTCCACTTT. Protein product: CASSQRGQGVNSPLHF.